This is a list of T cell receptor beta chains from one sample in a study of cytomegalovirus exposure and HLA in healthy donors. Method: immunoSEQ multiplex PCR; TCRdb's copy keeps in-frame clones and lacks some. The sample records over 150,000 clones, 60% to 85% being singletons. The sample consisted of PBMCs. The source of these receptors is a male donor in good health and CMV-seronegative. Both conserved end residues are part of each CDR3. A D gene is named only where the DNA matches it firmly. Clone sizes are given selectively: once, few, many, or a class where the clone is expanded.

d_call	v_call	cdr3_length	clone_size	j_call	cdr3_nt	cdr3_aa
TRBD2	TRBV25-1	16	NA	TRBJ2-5	TGTGCCAGCAGTGCCCGAGGAGCGGGAGGACAAGAGACCCAGTACTTC	CASSARGAGGQETQYF
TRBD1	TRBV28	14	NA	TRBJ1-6	TGTGCCAGCAGTTTAGGGACAGGTTTGTCACCCCTCCACTTT	CASSLGTGLSPLHF
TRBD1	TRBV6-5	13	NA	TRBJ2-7	TGTGCCAGCGCCGGGACAGAGATCCACGAGCAGTACTTC	CASAGTEIHEQYF
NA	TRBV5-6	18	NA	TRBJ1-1	TGTGCCAGCAGCTTGTTGGGGTCAGAAGGGACTTTGAACACTGAAGCTTTCTTT	CASSLLGSEGTLNTEAFF
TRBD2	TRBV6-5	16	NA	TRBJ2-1	TGTGCCAGCAGTTACTCCCTAGCGGGAGGGCTGAGAGAGCAGTTCTTC	CASSYSLAGGLREQFF
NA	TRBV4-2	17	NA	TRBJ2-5	TGTGCCAGCAGCCAGGAGGGGGGACTATTGGGCAGGGGGACCCAGTACTTC	CASSQEGGLLGRGTQYF
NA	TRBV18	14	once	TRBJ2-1	TGTGCCAGCTCACTCTCTGACAACTACAATGAGCAGTTCTTC	CASSLSDNYNEQFF
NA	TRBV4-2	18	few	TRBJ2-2	TGTGCCAGCAGCCAAGGACCCGCCTTCCAGGATAACACCGGGGAGCTGTTTTTT	CASSQGPAFQDNTGELFF
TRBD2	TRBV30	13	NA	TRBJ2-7	TGTGCCTGGAGTGTACTAGCGAACTACGAGCAGTACTTC	CAWSVLANYEQYF
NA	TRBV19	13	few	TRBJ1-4	TGTGCCAGTATCCGGGGGGATAATGAAAAACTGTTTTTT	CASIRGDNEKLFF
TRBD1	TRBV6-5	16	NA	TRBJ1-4	TGTGCCAGCAGTTCCATGATCGACAGGGCGGATGAAAAACTGTTTTTT	CASSSMIDRADEKLFF
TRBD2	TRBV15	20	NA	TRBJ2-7	TGTGCCACCAGCAGCCGAGGTGGGGGCCATAGCGGGAGTCCTGCGTACGAGCAGTACTTC	CATSSRGGGHSGSPAYEQYF
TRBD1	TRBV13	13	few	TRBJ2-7	TGTGCCAGCCGAGGGACAGAGAACTACGAGCAGTACTTC	CASRGTENYEQYF
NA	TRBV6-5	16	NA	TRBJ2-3	TGTGCCAGCAGTTACTCCTCGCGCTATAGCACAGATACGCAGTATTTT	CASSYSSRYSTDTQYF
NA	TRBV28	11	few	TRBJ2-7	TGTGCCAGCAGTTTATCGGGATCGCAGTACTTC	CASSLSGSQYF
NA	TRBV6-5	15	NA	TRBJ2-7	TGTGCCAGCAGTTACTCTACAGGTATCAGGGGCGAGCAGTACTTC	CASSYSTGIRGEQYF
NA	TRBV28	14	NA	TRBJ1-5	TGTGCCAGCAGTTTCGATCAGGGGTTTCAGCCCCAGCATTTT	CASSFDQGFQPQHF
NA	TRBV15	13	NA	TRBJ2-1	TGTGCCTCGGGCAGGGGCTGGGGCGATGAGCAGTTCTTC	CASGRGWGDEQFF
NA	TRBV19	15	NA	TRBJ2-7	TGTGCCAGTGGTATCAGCGTTCAGGGGCGATACGAGCAGTACTTC	CASGISVQGRYEQYF
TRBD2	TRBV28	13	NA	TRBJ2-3	TGTGCCAGCGGGGGGGGTAGAACAGATACGCAGTATTTT	CASGGGRTDTQYF
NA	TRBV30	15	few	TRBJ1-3	TGTGCCTGGAGTGTGCCCCGGGTGTCTGGAAACACCATATATTTT	CAWSVPRVSGNTIYF
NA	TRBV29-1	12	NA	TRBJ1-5	TGCAGCGCCGGGAATATCAATCAGCCCCAGCATTTT	CSAGNINQPQHF
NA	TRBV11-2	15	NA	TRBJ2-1	TGTGCCAGCAGCTTCGGGGGAATTCACTACAATGAGCAGTTCTTC	CASSFGGIHYNEQFF
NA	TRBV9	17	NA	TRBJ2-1	TGTGCCAGCAGCGTAGCTAGCGTTTGGAACTCCTACAATGAGCAGTTCTTC	CASSVASVWNSYNEQFF
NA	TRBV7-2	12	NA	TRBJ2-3	TGTGCCAGCACTTCCTCCACAGATACGCAGTATTTT	CASTSSTDTQYF
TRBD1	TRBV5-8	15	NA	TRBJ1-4	TGTGCCAGCAGCTTGGGGGGACAGGGGAAAGAAAAACTGTTTTTT	CASSLGGQGKEKLFF
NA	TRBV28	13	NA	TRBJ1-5	TGTGCCAGCATCTTAGGAGGAAATCAGCCCCAGCATTTT	CASILGGNQPQHF
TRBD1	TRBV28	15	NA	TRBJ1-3	TGTGCCAGCAGATCCGACAGGGTTCCTGGAAACACCATATATTTT	CASRSDRVPGNTIYF
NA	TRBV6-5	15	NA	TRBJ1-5	TGTGCCAGCAGTTCCCTCGGGGGAAGGAATCAGCCCCAGCATTTT	CASSSLGGRNQPQHF
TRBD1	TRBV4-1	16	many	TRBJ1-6	TGCGCCAGCAGCCACAGACAGGGGGCGGAGGATTCACCCCTCCACTTT	CASSHRQGAEDSPLHF
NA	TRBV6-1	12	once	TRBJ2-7	TGTGCCAGCAGCTGGACAGACTACGAGCAGTACTTC	CASSWTDYEQYF
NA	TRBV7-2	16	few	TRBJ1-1	TGTGCCAGCAGCTTAGTGGCAGGACATCTGAACACTGAAGCTTTCTTT	CASSLVAGHLNTEAFF
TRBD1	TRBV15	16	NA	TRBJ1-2	TGTGCCACCAGCCCACCGACAGGGGTGGGGGCCAATGGCTACACCTTC	CATSPPTGVGANGYTF
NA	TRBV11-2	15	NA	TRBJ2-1	TGTGCCAGCAGGGGGGCGGGGGCGTCCTACAATGAGCAGTTCTTC	CASRGAGASYNEQFF
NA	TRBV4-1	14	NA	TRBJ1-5	TGCGCCAGCAGCCAAGAGGAGTACAATCAGCCCCAGCATTTT	CASSQEEYNQPQHF
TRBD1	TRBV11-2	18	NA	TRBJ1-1	TGTGCCAGCAGCTTAGTAGTATTATCGACAGGGGGCCCCACTGAAGCTTTCTTT	CASSLVVLSTGGPTEAFF
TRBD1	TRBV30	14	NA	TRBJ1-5	TGTGCCTGGAGTCCACAGGGGGCTAATCAGCCCCAGCATTTT	CAWSPQGANQPQHF